This T cell receptor beta chain was sequenced for a study of cytomegalovirus exposure and HLA in healthy donors. PCR amplification relied on 60 Vbeta primers (plus 13 Jbeta primers). The assay was immunoSEQ multiplex PCR, and TCRdb's table has in-frame clones only and misses some. The sample lists about 150,000 clones, roughly 73% occurring once. The CDR3 spans 13 residues. Between the trimmed V and J ends, which lost 0 bases and 4 bases, there was a span of 7 bases. The V gene's germline CDR1 is MNHNY and CDR2 SVGAGI (reference sequence). The V gene is TRBV6-6, the J gene TRBJ2-7; D unresolved. The material sequenced was PBMCs. The receptor comes from a man aged 18 to 35 in good health and CMV-seropositive. The CDR3 sequence: CASSYSGNYEQYF. CDR3 nucleotides: TGTGCCAGCAGTTACTCTGGCAATTACGAGCAGTACTTC.